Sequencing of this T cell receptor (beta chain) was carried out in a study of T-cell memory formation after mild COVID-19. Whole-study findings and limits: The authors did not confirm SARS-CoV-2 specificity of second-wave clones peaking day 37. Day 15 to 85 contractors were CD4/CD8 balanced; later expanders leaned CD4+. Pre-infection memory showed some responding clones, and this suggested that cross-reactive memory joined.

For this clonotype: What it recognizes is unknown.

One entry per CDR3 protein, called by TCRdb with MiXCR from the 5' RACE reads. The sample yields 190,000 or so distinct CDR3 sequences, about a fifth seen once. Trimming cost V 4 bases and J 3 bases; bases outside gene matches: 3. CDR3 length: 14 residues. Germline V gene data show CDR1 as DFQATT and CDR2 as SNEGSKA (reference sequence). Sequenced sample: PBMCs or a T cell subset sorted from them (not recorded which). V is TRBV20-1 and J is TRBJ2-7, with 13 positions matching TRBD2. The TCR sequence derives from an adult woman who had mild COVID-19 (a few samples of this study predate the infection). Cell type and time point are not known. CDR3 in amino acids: CSAKGTSGIYEQYF. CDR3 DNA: TGCAGTGCTAAAGGGACTAGCGGGATCTACGAGCAGTACTTC.